This T cell receptor beta chain was sequenced during a study of breast tumors, draining lymph nodes, adjacent tissues. This CDR3 has 15 residues. Trimming removed 6 bases at V and 4 bases at J, with 18 bases between. CDR1 and CDR2 (germline): DFQATT, SNEGSKA (reference sequence). One entry per CDR3 protein results from TCRdb running MiXCR on the multiplex PCR reads. The sample lists approximately 180,000 distinct CDR3 sequences, 25% to 40% occurring once. Samples came from axillary lymph nodes draining the breast cancer. This TCR came from a female donor with breast cancer. Some clones in this sample may be carry-over from other donors' samples. The sequenced sample consisted of axillary lymph node tissue. The chain recombines TRBV20-1 with TRBJ1-4; a weak D match, TRBD1 (5 bases). The CDR3 here is CSAIWGRAINEKLFF. Written as DNA, the CDR3 is TGCAGTGCCATCTGGGGCAGGGCTATTAATGAAAAACTGTTTTTT.